This T cell receptor beta chain was captured by sequencing in a study of CD8+ T cells in alopecia areata. At the level of the study: Patients received oral tofacitinib, 5 to 10 mg twice daily, for moderate-to-severe alopecia areata. The drug, tofacitinib, lasted 6 to 18 months, followed by 6 months off drug.

The table lists this clone with a count of one. cDNA prepared by RNA extraction and subsequent reverse transcription served as the template for sequencing. Generated by immunoSEQ multiplex PCR, the TCRdb table keeps only in-frame clones and is missing some. The sample carries some 240,000 clones, about 53% recorded once. The ends lost 3 bases at V and 6 bases at J; junction bases unmatched: 4. CDR1 and CDR2 (germline): SGHAT, FQNNGV. The CDR3 has 14 residues. The chain uses TRBV11-2 and TRBJ1-2; 10 bases match TRBD1. The starting material was CD4+ T cells sorted from blood, obtained at week 0. The clonotype was recovered from a human donor with alopecia areata. As DNA, the CDR3 is TGTGCCAGCAGCTTCGAGACAGGGGGCGATGGCTACACCTTC. Translated, it gives CASSFETGGDGYTF.